The TCR beta chain described here comes from a study of graft-versus-host responses after intestinal transplantation. Study background: Recipients obtained multivisceral, liver-intestinal, or isolated intestinal transplants. Tacrolimus plus steroids were given to all recipients for two to three years, preceded by anti-thymocyte globulin induction.

As concerns this clone: Its specificity is not known.

Assay used: immunoSEQ multiplex PCR; TCRdb lists only in-frame clones, some missing. There are under 150,000 clones in the sample; around 95% occur only once, and 2.5% to 3.5% lies in the top ten. Germline V gene lookup returns CDR1 MNHEY and CDR2 SMNVEV (reference sequence). V shed 7 bases, J shed 5 bases, and the junction held 6 bases outside the gene matches. CDR3 length: 14 residues. Whole-study findings and limits: Present in recipient marrow, GvH clones included some that appeared first in ileum or blood. High graft-versus-host to host-versus-graft T cell clonal ratios marked allografts of patients with graft-donor macrochimerism.

The chain couples TRBV27 to TRBJ2-4, with 9 positions matching TRBD2. The source is a human donor who received an intestinal transplant. The source material was unstimulated CD8+ T cells sorted from spleen or lymph node cells, sampled before intestinal transplant. The CDR3 loop reads CASKLIAGENIQYF. The CDR3 nucleotides are TGTGCCAGCAAGTTGATAGCGGGGGAAAACATTCAGTACTTC.